This paragraph covers one TCR delta chain sequence. Antigen: not known. The sample is drawn from a study of Vδ1+ human thymocytes. The template was reverse-transcribed extracted RNA. Multiplex PCR used pooled V-gene forward primers and a constant-region reverse primer to amplify CDR3s. TCRdb reanalyzed the multiplex PCR reads using CATT. This sample has tens of thousands of delta-chain clones, with roughly 8% found just once. Germline values: CDR1 TSWWSYY, CDR2 QGS. The V gene end was trimmed by 0 bases and the J gene end by 0 bases; junction bases not matched to a gene: 10. The CDR3 is 20 amino acids. Study observations and caveats: Approximately 20% of thymic delta-chain sequences were Vdelta2, with few Vdelta3, unlike blood Vdelta1+ controls. In the thymus, TRG and TRD repertoires looked highly polyclonal with Gaussian CDR3 lengths.

This TCR was sampled from a child under two years old who had congenital heart surgery. Sequenced: Vdelta1+ gamma-delta thymocytes from the thymus. The subset here: FACS-sorted CD3+ TCRalphabeta- TCRVdelta1+ TCRVdelta2- thymocytes. This chain connects TRDV1 to TRDJ1; 13 nucleotides match TRDD3. The DNA for the CDR3 is TGTGCTCTTGGGGAACTACTGGGGGATACGATACCCCAGTACACCGATAAACTCATCTTT. It specifies CALGELLGDTIPQYTDKLIF.